This record looks at one T cell receptor beta chain sequence and its context. Its antigen is currently unknown. Donation came from healthy Caucasian individuals in Russia who were aged 6 to 90. Extracted total RNA amounted to at least 5.5 micrograms for each sample. The data belong to a study of blood T cells in healthy people across ages. Study overall: Capture by template switching was about one barcoded beta molecule per two T cells. Regarding the study as a whole: Estimated diversity that came from one million T cells was considered an underestimate.

PCR was performed a second time for about 7 to 12 cycles using a sample-barcoded 5' primer and a J-beta primer mix. TCRdb analysed the 5' RACE reads with MiXCR anew, one entry per CDR3 protein. This table has around 500,000 distinct CDR3 sequences, roughly 43% appearing once. Trimming pared 1 base from V and 5 bases from J, leaving 6 bases between. This CDR3 is 13 amino acids long. Per germline, CDR1 SGHTA and CDR2 FQGTGA. The V and J genes are TRBV7-3 and TRBJ1-5; D is undetermined. Sequenced: blood. This TCR was recovered from a man older than 75 in good health. The CDR3 here is CASSLKWDQPQHF. As DNA, the CDR3 is TGTGCCAGCAGCTTAAAGTGGGATCAGCCCCAGCATTTT.